A single sample gave rise to the 10 T cell receptor beta chains below, sequenced in a study of CD8+ T cells in alopecia areata. cDNA reverse transcribed from extracted RNA served as the sequencing template. The data were produced by immunoSEQ multiplex PCR, yet TCRdb's version contains in-frame clones alone and is incomplete. The data contain 150,000 or so clones, roughly 48% of them singletons. Input material: CD4+ T cells sorted from blood. Receptors were obtained from a human donor with alopecia areata.

The chain carries TRBV6-5 and TRBJ2-1; TRBD1 is a possible D gene (5 bases). V lost 6 bases to trimming and J lost 10 bases, with 10 bases between them. The germline CDR1 and CDR2 sequences are MNHEY and SVGAGI. This CDR3 is 11 amino acids long. CDR3 amino acids: CASSPRTEQFF. The CDR3 nucleotides are TGTGCCAGCAGCCCGCGGACAGAGCAGTTCTTC.

The chain carries TRBV29-1 and TRBJ1-3; 7 positions agree with TRBD1. The CDR3 is made up of 12 amino acids. Germline V gene lookup returns CDR1 SQVTM and CDR2 ANQGSEA. V shed 5 bases, J shed 10 bases, and the junction held 8 bases outside the gene matches. CDR3: CSVLPQGGTIYF. CDR3 nucleotide sequence: TGCAGCGTTTTACCCCAGGGGGGAACCATATATTTT.

The rearrangement joins TRBV7-9 to TRBJ2-3; 11 bases are shared with TRBD2. V dropped 4 bases and J dropped 1; count of bases not matched to a gene: 4. Germline CDR1 reads SEHNR; CDR2 reads FQNEAQ (reference sequence). The CDR3 has 16 amino acids. CDR3 in amino acids: CASSSILAGGTDTQYF. The CDR3, as DNA: TGTGCCAGCAGCTCCATACTAGCGGGAGGCACAGATACGCAGTATTTT.

This clone was recorded once. V usage is TRBV5-1 and J usage is TRBJ2-7; tentatively, D is TRBD2 (5 bases). Germline V CDR1 and CDR2: SGHRS, YFSETQ. CDR3 size: 14 residues. Trimming took off 4 bases at V and 1 base at J, with 12 bases between the two ends. This CDR3 reads CASSIGSLSYEQYF. DNA for the CDR3: TGCGCCAGCAGCATAGGGAGTCTTTCCTACGAGCAGTACTTC.

DNA of the CDR3: TGCGCCAGCAGCCAAGTTGGGCCTCCCTACGAGCAGTACTTC. Its protein is CASSQVGPPYEQYF. The chain has TRBV4-1 and TRBJ2-7; no clear D gene. Deletions cut 1 base from V and 2 bases from J, with 9 bases between. The CDR3 extends over 14 amino acids. Germline V gene sequence: CDR1 MGHRA, CDR2 YSYEKL.

This clone occurred a few times. The chain is built from TRBV9 and TRBJ2-1; D ambiguous. V lost 4 bases and J lost 9, with 17 bases in between. Germline V gene sequence: CDR1 SGDLS, CDR2 YYNGEE. The CDR3 has 14 residues. The CDR3 nucleotides read TGTGCCAGCAGCCCTAACATGGTCCGTAGTGAGCAGTTCTTC. Its protein is CASSPNMVRSEQFF.

Only a few counts were recorded for this clone. The V gene is TRBV28, the J gene TRBJ2-1; D may be TRBD1 (6 bases). Deletions cut 7 bases from V and 12 bases from J, with 19 bases between. Per germline, CDR1 MDHEN and CDR2 SYDVKM. This CDR3 has 13 residues. This CDR3 reads CASKTPSDSRQFF. The CDR3 DNA reads TGTGCCAGCAAAACCCCCTCGGACAGCAGGCAGTTCTTC.

This clone turned up a few times. The rearrangement joins TRBV29-1 to TRBJ2-3; D ambiguous. Trimming took off 4 bases at V and 2 bases at J, with 13 bases between the two ends. Germline CDR1 is SQVTM and CDR2 is ANQGSEA. There are 14 residues in the CDR3. CDR3 DNA: TGCAGCGTTGTTCTCAGGAGCGTCACAGATACGCAGTATTTT. Amino acids: CSVVLRSVTDTQYF.

The rearrangement joins TRBV29-1 to TRBJ2-7; 8 bases are shared with TRBD2. V was clipped by 4 bases and J by 6 bases; unmatched bases: 11. CDR1 SQVTM and CDR2 ANQGSEA come from the germline V gene. This CDR3 contains 14 residues. CDR3 region: CSVAWGLGSGEQYF. The DNA for the CDR3 is TGCAGCGTTGCCTGGGGACTAGGGTCGGGCGAGCAGTACTTC.

Only a few counts were recorded for this clone. The rearrangement joins TRBV10-3 to TRBJ2-3; 7 positions match TRBD2. CDR3 length: 16 amino acids. Germline V gene data show CDR1 as ENHRY and CDR2 as SYGVKD. V trimming: 11 bases; J trimming: 0 bases; junction bases outside the gene matches: 14. The CDR3 DNA reads TGTGCCGTCCGCCTCTCACTAGCGACTAGCACAGATACGCAGTATTTT. The encoded protein is CAVRLSLATSTDTQYF.